Listed here is a single T cell receptor (beta chain). Produced via immunoSEQ multiplex PCR; TCRdb's table is partial and in-frame only. This table has 150,000 to 200,000 clones, over 60% appearing once. Trimming pared 9 bases from V and 4 bases from J, leaving 13 bases between. CDR1 SGHNT and CDR2 YYREEE come from the germline V gene (reference sequence). The CDR3 is 12 residues long. The entry originates in a study of blood T cell repertoires in COVID-19. The TCR comes from a man aged 60 to 69 with acute or convalescent COVID-19. The J gene is TRBJ1-1, the V gene TRBV5-4; D perhaps matches TRBD1 (5 bases). Input material: peripheral blood. The CDR3 is CAIGGGGTEAFF. In nucleotides, the CDR3 is TGTGCCATCGGTGGGGGAGGCACTGAAGCTTTCTTT.